What follows are 9 T cell receptor beta chains derived from one specimen sequenced in a study of glioma-infiltrating T cells. Using RNA template, CDR3s of TCR alpha and beta were amplified with iRepertoire arm-PCR. TCRdb re-called the multiplex PCR reads with MiXCR, one entry per CDR3 protein. The table lists about 140,000 distinct CDR3 sequences, approximately 39% of them singletons, with about a fifth in the top ten. Material: glioma tissue, nonneoplastic brain tissue, or PBMCs (not recorded which). These TCRs come from a human donor with low-grade glioma or glioblastoma, undergoing nonglioma brain surgery, or in good health (not recorded which).

The chain carries TRBV20-1 and TRBJ2-7; TRBD2 agrees at 9 bases. CDR1 and CDR2 (germline): DFQATT, SNEGSKA (reference sequence). With V trimmed by 3 bases and J by 1 base, 7 bases remained unmatched. The CDR3 is 15 amino acids. CDR3 in amino acids: CSAREPLAGSYEQYF. The CDR3 region has the DNA TGCAGTGCTAGGGAACCTCTAGCGGGGTCCTACGAGCAGTACTTC.

This clonotype came up a few times. The chain joins TRBV6-1 to TRBJ2-1, with D possibly matching TRBD1 (5 bases). Deletions cut 7 bases from V and 3 bases from J, with 13 bases between. Germline CDR1 MNHNS, CDR2 SASEGT. The CDR3 sequence is 14 residues long. Written as DNA, the CDR3 is TGTGCCAGCAATGACAAGGGGTACTACAATGAGCAGTTCTTC. This codes for CASNDKGYYNEQFF.

V is TRBV4-3 and J is TRBJ1-4; D may be TRBD1 (6 bases). The CDR3 has 16 residues. The germline V and J ends were trimmed by 0 bases and 7 bases, with 15 bases remaining between them. Germline V lookup: CDR1 LGHNA, CDR2 YSLEER. The CDR3 DNA is TGCGCCAGCAGCCAAGAAGGGGGGGCTTTTGGTGAAAAACTGTTTTTT. Protein: CASSQEGGAFGEKLFF.

The chain joins TRBV2 to TRBJ2-3; 12 nucleotides line up with TRBD2. There are 15 residues in the CDR3. J lost 0 bases, V lost 10 bases, and 5 bases had no gene match. Germline assignment: CDR1 SNHLY and CDR2 FYNNEI. The DNA of the CDR3 is TGTGCCACCTACCTAGCGGGGGGGAGCACAGATACGCAGTATTTT. Translation: CATYLAGGSTDTQYF.

This clonotype was seen a few times. This chain joins TRBV20-1 and TRBJ2-3, with 7 bases identical to TRBD2. J lost 3 bases, V lost 5 bases, and 2 bases had no gene match. Germline V CDR1 and CDR2: DFQATT, SNEGSKA (reference sequence). This CDR3 spans 12 amino acids. For the CDR3, the DNA is TGCAGTGCTCACGGGGGGACAGATACGCAGTATTTT. Its protein is CSAHGGTDTQYF.

The chain has TRBV12-3 or TRBV12-4 and TRBJ1-4; possibly TRBD1 for D (5 bases). This CDR3 has 14 amino acids. V was clipped by 5 bases and J by 8 bases, with 15 bases between them. The CDR3 DNA follows: TGTGCCAGCAGTGACAGAGGCCGGACGGAAAAACTGTTTTTT. Its translation: CASSDRGRTEKLFF.

V usage is TRBV14 and J usage is TRBJ1-3; no reliable D call. V lost 2 bases to trimming and J lost 0 bases, with 5 bases between them. This CDR3 has 14 amino acids. Germline-derived CDR1 and CDR2 are SGHDN and FVKESK. The CDR3 DNA reads TGTGCCAGCAGCCAACCTAGCTCTGGAAACACCATATATTTT. Translated, it gives CASSQPSSGNTIYF.

This clonotype has a handful of counts. V and J are TRBV2 and TRBJ1-2; D may be TRBD1 (5 bases). This CDR3 has 12 amino acids. Per germline, CDR1 SNHLY and CDR2 FYNNEI. Trimming took off 6 bases at V and 5 bases at J, with 10 bases between the two ends. DNA of the CDR3: TGTGCCAGCAGAACGGGGCAGTATGGCTACACCTTC. Protein product: CASRTGQYGYTF.

This clonotype turned up a few times. The genes are TRBV19 and TRBJ1-5; TRBD1 agrees at 8 bases. Losses at the gene ends were 5 bases for V and 2 bases for J; bases not matched to a gene: 5. The CDR3 has 15 residues. Looked up from germline, CDR1 is LNHDA and CDR2 is SQIVND (reference sequence). CDR3: CASSGQGSRNQPQHF. CDR3 DNA sequence: TGTGCCAGTAGTGGACAGGGTTCTCGCAATCAGCCCCAGCATTTT.